This TCR beta chain was retrieved from a study of T cell responses to AZD1222 COVID-19 vaccine. Study-level points and caveats: Of the AZD1222 recipients, only 5 to 7 were seropositive at baseline.

Germline CDR1 SGDLS, CDR2 YYNGEE. The CDR3 contains 15 residues. The germline V and J ends were trimmed by 5 bases and 1 base, with 15 bases remaining between them. The protocol was immunoSEQ multiplex PCR, while the TCRdb copy is restricted to in-frame clones and leaves out a portion. Counted here are roughly 120,000 clones, around 90% occurring once; the ten biggest clones make up roughly 1.1%. Notes on this clone: What it binds is unknown.

V and J are TRBV9 and TRBJ2-5; the D gene is possibly TRBD2 (6 bases). Material: peripheral blood, obtained on day 0 of AZD1222 vaccination. The TCR comes from an adult in good health. This CDR3 reads CASRPGSGTQETQYF. CDR3 DNA sequence: TGTGCCAGCAGGCCCGGGAGCGGCACCCAAGAGACCCAGTACTTC.